This T cell receptor (beta chain) is drawn from a study of T cells after posttransplantation cyclophosphamide. Concerning this clone: Its specificity is not known.

Sequencing used immunoSEQ multiplex PCR; TCRdb keeps in-frame clones, though not all of them. The table has around 10,000 clones, roughly 98% seen once. Findings of the study overall: Recipient CMV seropositivity and CMV reactivation strongly tracked TRB clonality. Later post-transplant blood repertoires were often dominated by donor CD8+ memory clones. TRB overlap between skin or GI tissue T cells and blood was limited.

Germline V gene lookup returns CDR1 SGHNT and CDR2 YENEEA. Trimming cost V 0 bases and J 7 bases, with 10 bases left between them. This CDR3 spans 14 amino acids. Cells defined as naive were viable CD3+CD4+ or CD3+CD8+ and CCR7+CD45RA+CD45RO-CD95-CD27+CD28+. On the day of bone marrow donation, the related graft donor provided peripheral blood. The sequence derives from a woman aged 55-69 years in good health, CMV-negative, and a related stem cell transplant donor. The gene calls are TRBV11-3 and TRBJ2-1; possibly TRBD1 for D (6 bases). Material for sequencing was naive CD4+ T cells sorted from PBMCs. The CDR3 spells CASSLEARGNEQFF. The CDR3 DNA is TGTGCCAGCAGCTTAGAGGCCAGGGGTAATGAGCAGTTCTTC.